What follows are 2 T cell receptor beta chains derived from one specimen sequenced in a study of cytomegalovirus exposure and HLA in healthy donors. Both 60 Vbeta primers and 13 Jbeta primers went into the PCR. Sequencing was performed with immunoSEQ multiplex PCR; in TCRdb, only in-frame clones are kept and a portion is missing. Here the sample spans roughly 80,000 clones, around two thirds being singletons. The source material was PBMCs. These receptors were taken from a woman aged 45 to 65 in good health and CMV-seropositive.

In its sample, this clone was seen a few times. This rearrangement joins TRBV6-5 to TRBJ2-1, with D tentatively TRBD1 (6 bases). The CDR3 length is 15 residues. Germline-derived CDR1 and CDR2 are MNHEY and SVGAGI. The V end was cut by 7 bases, the J end by 5 bases, with 18 bases between. CDR3 in amino acids: CASTLGWGRNNEQFF. In nucleotides, the CDR3 is TGTGCCAGCACCCTCGGGTGGGGGCGTAACAATGAGCAGTTCTTC.

This clone was observed a handful of times. The V gene is TRBV7-2, the J gene TRBJ2-2, with D perhaps matching TRBD2 (5 bases). V lost 5 bases, J lost 5 bases, and 12 bases lay in between. The CDR3 extends over 14 amino acids. Germline values: CDR1 SGHTA, CDR2 FQGNSA. The DNA for the CDR3 is TGTGCCAGCAGCCAACTGGGGAGAACCGGGGAGCTGTTTTTT. Its protein is CASSQLGRTGELFF.